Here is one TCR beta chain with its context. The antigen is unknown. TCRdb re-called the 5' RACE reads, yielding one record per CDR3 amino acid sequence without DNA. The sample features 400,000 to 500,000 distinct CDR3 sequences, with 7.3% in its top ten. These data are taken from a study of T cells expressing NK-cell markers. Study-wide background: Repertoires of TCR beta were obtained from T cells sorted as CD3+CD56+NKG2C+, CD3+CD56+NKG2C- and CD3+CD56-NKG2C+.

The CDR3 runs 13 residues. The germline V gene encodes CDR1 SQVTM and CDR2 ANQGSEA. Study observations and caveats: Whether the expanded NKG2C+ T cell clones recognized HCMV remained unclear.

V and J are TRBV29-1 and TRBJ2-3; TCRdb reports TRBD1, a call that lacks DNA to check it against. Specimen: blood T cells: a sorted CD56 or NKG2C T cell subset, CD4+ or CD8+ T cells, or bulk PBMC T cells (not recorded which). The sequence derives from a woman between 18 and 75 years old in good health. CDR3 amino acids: CSVQLGKGDTQYF.